Shown below are 28 T cell receptor beta chains from a single sample sequenced in a study of T cells expressing NK-cell markers. TCRdb reprocessed the 5' RACE reads and keeps a single row for each CDR3 protein, giving no DNA. The repertoire table contains fewer than 400,000 distinct CDR3 sequences. Sequencing used blood T cells: a sorted CD56 or NKG2C T cell subset, CD4+ or CD8+ T cells, or bulk PBMC T cells (not recorded which). The receptors derive from a man between 18 and 69 years old in good health.

V usage is TRBV7-9 and J usage is TRBJ2-5; without DNA, the TCRdb call of TRBD1 cannot be checked. The CDR3 length is 16 residues. In germline, CDR1 is SEHNR, CDR2 FQNEAQ (reference sequence). CDR3 protein: CASSFVETGGEKTQYF.

J is TRBJ1-1 and V is TRBV7-9. The CDR3 is 14 residues long. Germline CDR1 and CDR2: SEHNR and FQNEAQ (reference sequence). The CDR3: CASSLDRGNTEAFF.

The rearrangement joins TRBV6-5 to TRBJ1-2; TCRdb designates TRBD1, a call that cannot be tested without DNA. Looked up from germline, CDR1 is MNHEY and CDR2 is SVGAGI. This CDR3 comprises 12 residues. Here the CDR3 reads CASSYGGWGYTF.

The gene calls are TRBV12-3 or TRBV12-4 and TRBJ2-1; TCRdb's D call of TRBD2 is untestable without DNA. The CDR3 totals 15 residues. CDR3 sequence: CASRAGTSGNSEQFF.

The J gene is TRBJ2-7, the V gene TRBV5-1. The CDR3 loop spans 15 amino acids. Germline V gene data show CDR1 as SGHRS and CDR2 as YFSETQ. CDR3: CASSLEGPSGGEQYF.

The chain carries TRBV28 and TRBJ2-1; TCRdb outputs TRBD1, but without DNA this stays unchecked. This CDR3 has 15 residues. Germline CDR1 is MDHEN and CDR2 is SYDVKM. CDR3 residues: CASSSGGERYNEQFF.

This rearrangement joins TRBV6-4 to TRBJ2-3; TCRdb's D gene call, TRBD2, goes unchecked for lack of DNA. Germline CDR1 and CDR2: MRHNA and SNTAGT. The CDR3 covers 14 residues. CDR3 sequence: CASSRQGKADTQYF.

This chain joins TRBV3-1 and TRBJ2-7; the TCRdb call, TRBD1, lacks DNA for checking. Germline V gene lookup returns CDR1 LGHDT and CDR2 YNNKEL (reference sequence). The CDR3 contains 16 residues. The CDR3 loop reads CASSQSRRDISYEQYF.

The V and J genes are TRBV5-1 and TRBJ2-1; the TCRdb D gene call, TRBD1, has no DNA to confirm it. This CDR3 has 18 amino acids. CDR1 SGHRS and CDR2 YFSETQ come from the germline V gene. CDR3 in amino acids: CASSLGLAGVSSYNEQFF. Full variable domain (rest looked up from reference TRBV5-1 and TRBJ2-1): KAGVTQTPRYLIKTRGQQVTLSCSPISGHRSVSWYQQTPGQGLQFLFEYFSETQRNKGNFPGRFSGRQFSNSRSEMNVSTLELGDSALYLCASSLGLAGVSSYNEQFFGPGTRLTVL.

V usage is TRBV9 and J usage is TRBJ1-6; TCRdb calls TRBD1, which cannot be checked without DNA. The CDR3 is 16 residues long. Germline values: CDR1 SGDLS, CDR2 YYNGEE. Here the CDR3 reads CASSVEPTGGWSPLHF. The whole variable domain, remainder taken from reference TRBV9 and TRBJ1-6, is DSGVTQTPKHLITATGQRVTLRCSPRSGDLSVYWYQQSLDQGLQFLIQYYNGEERAKGNILERFSAQQFPDLHSELNLSSLELGDSALYFCASSVEPTGGWSPLHFGNGTRLTVT.

V usage is TRBV28 and J usage is TRBJ2-5; the D gene TCRdb calls, TRBD1, cannot be checked with no DNA. Germline CDR1 MDHEN, CDR2 SYDVKM. This CDR3 contains 15 residues. CDR3 amino acids: CASSLEGTGEETQYF.

The rearrangement joins TRBV6-2 or TRBV6-3 to TRBJ2-3; checking the TCRdb D call of TRBD1 is not possible without DNA. The CDR3 loop spans 14 amino acids. Germline V gene sequence: CDR1 MNHEY, CDR2 SVGEGT. This chain's CDR3 is CASRFGQYTDTQYF.

This sequence joins TRBV20-1 and TRBJ2-3; with no DNA, the TCRdb D assignment of TRBD1 cannot be verified. The CDR3 consists of 15 residues. The germline CDR1 and CDR2 sequences are DFQATT and SNEGSKA (reference sequence). The CDR3 sequence is CSAETGSVLTDTQYF.

The chain joins TRBV5-8 to TRBJ1-1. CDR3 length: 14 residues. Looked up from germline, CDR1 is SGHTS and CDR2 is YDEGEE. The CDR3 reads CASSSIAGFTEAFF.

This chain links TRBV19 with TRBJ1-2; TCRdb's D gene call, TRBD1, goes unchecked for lack of DNA. The germline V gene has CDR1 LNHDA and CDR2 SQIVND (reference sequence). The CDR3 consists of 16 residues. CDR3 protein: CASSRGQGFSDYGYTF.

V and J are TRBV6-2 or TRBV6-3 and TRBJ1-1; TCRdb names TRBD1, which stays unverified in the absence of DNA. The CDR3 covers 16 residues. Germline V gives CDR1 MNHEY, CDR2 SVGEGT. This CDR3 is CASSYVAGSFQSEAFF.

The chain combines TRBV5-6 with TRBJ1-1. The CDR3 is 18 amino acids. CDR1 is SGHDT and CDR2 is YYEEEE in the germline V gene. This CDR3 reads CASSVRPLRPEFDTEAFF.

This sequence joins TRBV6-5 and TRBJ2-7; TCRdb designates TRBD1, a call that cannot be tested without DNA. Germline V gene sequence: CDR1 MNHEY, CDR2 SVGAGI. The CDR3 covers 14 residues. CDR3: CASSYGGGLSEQYF.

The V call is TRBV20-1, the J call TRBJ2-5; the D call of TRBD2 rests on TCRdb alone, since no DNA is present to check it. CDR1 and CDR2 (germline): DFQATT, SNEGSKA (reference sequence). This CDR3 spans 15 amino acids. CDR3: CSALTAVGPQETQYF.

This chain's CDR3 is CASSRQWNEQFF. The rearrangement links TRBV12-3 or TRBV12-4 to TRBJ2-1. The CDR3 length is 12 residues.

The chain links TRBV11-2 to TRBJ2-7; TCRdb proposes TRBD1, but this gene call is untestable without DNA. Per the germline V gene, CDR1 is SGHAT and CDR2 is FQNNGV. CDR3 size: 14 residues. The CDR3 spells CASSSRTGGEGQYF.

The rearrangement joins TRBV6-2 or TRBV6-3 to TRBJ1-5; TCRdb proposes TRBD1, but this gene call is untestable without DNA. The V gene's germline CDR1 is MNHEY and CDR2 SVGEGT. CDR3 length: 15 residues. CDR3 region: CASSYRDRGRQPQHF.

This sequence joins TRBV6-6 and TRBJ2-7; absent DNA, TCRdb's TRBD1 call cannot be checked. The CDR3 has 13 residues. In germline, CDR1 is MNHNY, CDR2 SVGAGI (reference sequence). The CDR3 here is CATRDKSSYEQYF.

The chain employs TRBV14 and TRBJ2-3; TCRdb's D call, TRBD1, is unchecked because there is no DNA. Germline-derived CDR1 and CDR2 are SGHDN and FVKESK. This CDR3 contains 14 residues. CDR3 loop: CASSRDRTYGTQYF.

This rearrangement joins TRBV5-1 to TRBJ1-6. Germline V gene sequence: CDR1 SGHRS, CDR2 YFSETQ. The CDR3 has 13 amino acids. The CDR3 sequence is CASSLEGYSPLHF. Filled out from reference TRBV5-1 and TRBJ1-6, the complete variable domain reads KAGVTQTPRYLIKTRGQQVTLSCSPISGHRSVSWYQQTPGQGLQFLFEYFSETQRNKGNFPGRFSGRQFSNSRSEMNVSTLELGDSALYLCASSLEGYSPLHFGNGTRLTVT.

The V and J genes are TRBV21-1 and TRBJ2-5; the D gene TCRdb calls, TRBD2, cannot be checked with no DNA. TRBV21-1 is labeled a pseudogene. CDR3 length: 16 amino acids. CDR3 sequence reads: CASSDLGRGGCETQYF.

V is TRBV5-5 and J is TRBJ1-2; TCRdb proposes TRBD1, but this gene call is untestable without DNA. Germline assignment: CDR1 SGHKS and CDR2 YYEKEE (reference sequence). This CDR3 comprises 17 residues. The CDR3 protein is CASSSGTGGSRPYGYTF.

The gene calls are TRBV28 and TRBJ2-4. CDR3 length: 11 amino acids. CDR1 is MDHEN, CDR2 SYDVKM, per germline. CDR3 in amino acids: CLELAKNIQYF.